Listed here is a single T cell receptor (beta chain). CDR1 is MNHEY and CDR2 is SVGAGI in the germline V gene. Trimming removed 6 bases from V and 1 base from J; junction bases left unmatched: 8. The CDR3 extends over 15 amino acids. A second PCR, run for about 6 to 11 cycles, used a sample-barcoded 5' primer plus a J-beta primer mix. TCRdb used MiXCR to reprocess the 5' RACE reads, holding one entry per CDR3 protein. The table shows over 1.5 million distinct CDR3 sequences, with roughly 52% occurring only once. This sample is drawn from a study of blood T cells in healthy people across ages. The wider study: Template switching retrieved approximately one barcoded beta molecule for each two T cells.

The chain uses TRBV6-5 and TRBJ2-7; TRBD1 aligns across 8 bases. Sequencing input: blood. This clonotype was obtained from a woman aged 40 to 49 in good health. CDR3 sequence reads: CASRPDRGISYEQYF. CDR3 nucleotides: TGTGCCAGCAGACCCGACAGGGGAATTTCCTACGAGCAGTACTTC.